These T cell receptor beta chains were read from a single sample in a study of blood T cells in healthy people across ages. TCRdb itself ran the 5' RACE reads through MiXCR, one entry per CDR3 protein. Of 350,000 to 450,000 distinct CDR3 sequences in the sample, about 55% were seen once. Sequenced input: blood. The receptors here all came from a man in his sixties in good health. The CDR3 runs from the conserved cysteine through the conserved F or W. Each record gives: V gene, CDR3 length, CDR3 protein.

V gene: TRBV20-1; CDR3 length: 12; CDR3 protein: CSASGSNTEAFF
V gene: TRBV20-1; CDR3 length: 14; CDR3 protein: CSIDTGAFNYGYTF
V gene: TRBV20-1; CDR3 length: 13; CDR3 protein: CSAEPTGGGEQYF
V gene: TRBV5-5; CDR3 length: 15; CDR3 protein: CASSQTPQINQPQHF
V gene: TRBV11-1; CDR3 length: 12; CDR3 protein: CASSLDPETQYF
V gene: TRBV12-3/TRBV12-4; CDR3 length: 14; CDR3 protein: CASSLAPRLDEQYF
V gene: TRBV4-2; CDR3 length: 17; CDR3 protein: CASSQTSGSSGTGELFF
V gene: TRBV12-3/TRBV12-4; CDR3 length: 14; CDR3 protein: CASSATSSTDTEYF
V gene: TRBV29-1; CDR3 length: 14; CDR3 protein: CSVELSGVTDTQYF
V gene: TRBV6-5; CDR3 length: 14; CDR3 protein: CASAGGAGANVLTF
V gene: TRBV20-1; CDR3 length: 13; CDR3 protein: CSATEMGDYEQYF
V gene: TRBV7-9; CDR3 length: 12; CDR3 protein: CASSYQGYEQYF
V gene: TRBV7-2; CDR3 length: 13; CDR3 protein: CASSRGVNTEAFF
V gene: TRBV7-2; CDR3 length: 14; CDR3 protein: CASSRGLISYEQYF
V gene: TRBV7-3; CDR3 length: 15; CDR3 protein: CASSLPAGGYNEQFF
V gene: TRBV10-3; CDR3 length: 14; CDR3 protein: CATKDPSRANVLTF
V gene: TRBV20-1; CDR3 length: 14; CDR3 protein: CSARAVTGANVLTF
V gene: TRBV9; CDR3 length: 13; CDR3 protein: CASSYQGRETQYF
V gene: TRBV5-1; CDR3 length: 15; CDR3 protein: CASSLAGVDNSPLHF
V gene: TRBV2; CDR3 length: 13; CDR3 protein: CATKRDSTDTQYF
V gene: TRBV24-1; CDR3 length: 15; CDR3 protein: CATSSVAHFSYEQYF
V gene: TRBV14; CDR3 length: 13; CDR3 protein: CASSQGSGTIQYF
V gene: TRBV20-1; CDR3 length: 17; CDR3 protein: CSARDFGAIGSTDTQYF
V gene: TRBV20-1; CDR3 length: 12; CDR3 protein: CSAPGLAYEQYF
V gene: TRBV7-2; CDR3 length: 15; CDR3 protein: CASSPPGLSPGEQFF
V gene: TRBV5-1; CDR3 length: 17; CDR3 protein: CASSLAGGAQALYEQYF
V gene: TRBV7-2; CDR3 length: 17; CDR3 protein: CASSLSGGSVSTDTQYF
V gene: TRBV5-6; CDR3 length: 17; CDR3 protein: CASSSRGVRSGANVLTF
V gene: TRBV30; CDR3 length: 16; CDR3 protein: CAWRPKGTASGNTIYF
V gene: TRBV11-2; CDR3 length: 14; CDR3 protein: CASSLGGFNYGYTF
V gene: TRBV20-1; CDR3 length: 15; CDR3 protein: CSAREGSGAGTEAFF
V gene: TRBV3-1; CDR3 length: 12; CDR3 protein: CASGPGAHEQYF
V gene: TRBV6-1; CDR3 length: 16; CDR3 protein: CASSVQGAGKFYEQYF
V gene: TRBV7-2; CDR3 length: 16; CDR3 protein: CASSLDRTSGIYEQYF
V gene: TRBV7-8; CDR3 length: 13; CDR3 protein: CASSLRVGGELFF
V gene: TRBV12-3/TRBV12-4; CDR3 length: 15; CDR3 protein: CASNTRLGDYNEQFF
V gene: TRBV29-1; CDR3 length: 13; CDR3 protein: CSVWTPNGYGYTF
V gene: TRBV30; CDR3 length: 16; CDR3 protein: CAWRAGRESGANVLTF
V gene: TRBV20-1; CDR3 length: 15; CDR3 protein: CSARDTRTSFHEQYF
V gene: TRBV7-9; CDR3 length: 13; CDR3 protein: CACSLAANTEAFF